Ten or more counts support the clone carrying this T cell receptor beta chain. This sample was taken from a study of regulatory T cells in long-lasting Graves disease. Assembly of TCR beta libraries relied on iRepertoire HTBI primers together with Arm-PCR of CDR3 regions. Each CDR3 protein is one row after TCRdb ran MiXCR on the multiplex PCR reads. The data hold hundreds of thousands of distinct CDR3 sequences, with 13% observed a single time. Trimming removed 8 bases from V and 9 bases from J, with 8 bases in between. The CDR3 has 10 amino acids. Germline CDR1 is KGHSY and CDR2 is FQNENV. Time point specified: newly diagnosed GD, antithyroid drugs for less than 3 months. The TCR library used RNA extracted from PBMCs. It was an endocrinology department in Xi'an, China, that provided the patients. A further study also used this sample, focusing on T cells in Graves' hyperthyroidism and ophthalmopathy.

This sequence was found in a man aged 25 to 40 with Graves disease. The chain joins TRBV16 to TRBJ2-1; D remains unclear. Source: peripheral blood mononuclear cells (PBMCs), taken at new diagnosis, from a patient treated with antithyroid drugs. CDR3 amino acids: CASAGREQFF. The CDR3 DNA follows: TGTGCCAGCGCCGGACGTGAGCAGTTCTTC.